This passage covers 10 T cell receptor beta chains from one sample sequenced in a study of cytomegalovirus exposure and HLA in healthy donors. The repertoire was sequenced with immunoSEQ multiplex PCR; TCRdb's copy has only in-frame clones and lacks some. This sample yields fewer than 200,000 clones, of which approximately 89% are seen a single time; 7.2% belongs to the top ten. Sequenced material: PBMCs. These receptors were collected from a young man in good health and CMV-seropositive.

The V gene is TRBV30, the J gene TRBJ1-1; 8 nucleotides match TRBD1. From germline, CDR1 is GTSNPN and CDR2 SVGIG (reference sequence). J was trimmed by 4 bases and V by 7 bases; bases with no gene match: 5. CDR3 length: 12 amino acids. The CDR3 reads CALRQGITEAFF. CDR3 nucleotides: TGTGCCTTAAGACAGGGGATCACTGAAGCTTTCTTT.

The chain uses TRBV7-3 and TRBJ1-1, with D unclear. From germline, CDR1 is SGHTA and CDR2 FQGTGA. V lost 6 bases and J lost 1, with 12 bases in between. The CDR3 covers 14 residues. This CDR3 is CASRYFRGNTEAFF. CDR3 coding DNA: TGTGCCAGCAGGTATTTCCGGGGGAACACTGAAGCTTTCTTT.

The chain combines TRBV5-4 with TRBJ1-1; 8 nucleotides agree with TRBD1. V lost 2 bases to trimming and J lost 0 bases; unmatched junction nucleotides: 6. The germline gives CDR1 SGHNT, CDR2 YYREEE (reference sequence). The CDR3 sequence is 16 residues long. In nucleotides, the CDR3 is TGTGCCAGCAGCTTCCTAACAGGGGGGGTGAACACTGAAGCTTTCTTT. Translation: CASSFLTGGVNTEAFF.

The rearrangement uses TRBV6-5 and TRBJ2-1; tentatively, D is TRBD1 or TRBD2 (5 bases each). V lost 5 bases, J lost 0 bases, and 11 bases lay in between. There are 15 residues in the CDR3. Looked up from germline, CDR1 is MNHEY and CDR2 is SVGAGI. The CDR3 loop is CASSTGTNSYNEQFF. The DNA for the CDR3 is TGTGCCAGCAGTACCGGGACCAACTCCTACAATGAGCAGTTCTTC.

This chain uses TRBV5-1 with TRBJ2-7, with 8 bases lining up with TRBD1. CDR1 and CDR2 (germline): SGHRS, YFSETQ. The CDR3 covers 13 residues. V trimming: 0 bases; J trimming: 13 bases; junction bases outside the gene matches: 9. The chain's CDR3 is CASSLAGQGAQYF. Here the CDR3 DNA reads TGCGCCAGCAGCTTGGCAGGGCAGGGGGCTCAATACTTC.

This clone is a singleton in its sample. This chain uses TRBV30 with TRBJ1-5; D perhaps matches TRBD1 (5 bases). V was clipped by 1 base and J by 7 bases, with 14 bases between them. This CDR3 contains 14 residues. CDR1 and CDR2 (germline): GTSNPN, SVGIG (reference sequence). The chain's CDR3 is CAWSAGTPNQPQHF. The CDR3 coding sequence is TGTGCCTGGAGTGCCGGGACGCCGAACCAGCCCCAGCATTTT.

The chain recombines TRBV19 with TRBJ1-6; the D is unclear. V dropped 7 bases and J dropped 7 bases, with 11 bases sitting between them. Germline loops: CDR1 LNHDA, CDR2 SQIVND (reference sequence). The CDR3 has 13 residues. The CDR3 loop is CASKVGPNSPLHF. CDR3 DNA: TGTGCCAGTAAGGTAGGGCCCAATTCACCCCTCCACTTT.

This chain connects TRBV7-2 to TRBJ2-4, with D tentatively TRBD1 (6 bases). The CDR3 consists of 14 residues. Trimming stripped 6 bases from V and 1 base from J, with 10 bases between. CDR1 and CDR2 from the germline V gene are SGHTA and FQGNSA. For the CDR3, the DNA is TGTGCCAGCAGTTCTGACAGGGCCAAAAACATTCAGTACTTC. The encoded protein is CASSSDRAKNIQYF.

The chain employs TRBV9 and TRBJ2-1; 8 nucleotides agree with TRBD2. CDR1 and CDR2 (germline): SGDLS, YYNGEE. The trim removed 0 bases at V and 3 bases at J, leaving 8 bases unmatched. The CDR3 sequence is 17 residues long. CDR3 DNA: TGTGCCAGCAGCGTAGTCAAAGCGGGAGTTATCTACAATGAGCAGTTCTTC. Amino acids: CASSVVKAGVIYNEQFF.

The rearrangement joins TRBV27 to TRBJ1-1; the D gene is possibly TRBD1 (6 bases). Germline CDR1 MNHEY, CDR2 SMNVEV (reference sequence). The CDR3 has 16 residues. With 5 bases removed from V and 5 bases from J, the gap between germline ends came to 21 bases. CDR3 region: CASSQISRGGLTEAFF. CDR3 DNA sequence: TGTGCCAGCAGTCAAATCAGTAGGGGGGGATTGACTGAAGCTTTCTTT.